This is a list of T cell receptor beta chains from one sample in a study of vaccination effects on CD4 cells after COVID-19. The protocol was immunoSEQ multiplex PCR, while the TCRdb copy is restricted to in-frame clones and leaves out a portion. The table shows tens of thousands of clones, with approximately 61% occurring only once. These receptors are not linked to any known antigen. The material sequenced was CD4+ T cells from PBMCs cultured without peptide, taken before COVID-19 vaccination. The receptors were sampled from a human donor who received a COVID-19 vaccine. The CDR3 runs from the conserved cysteine through the conserved F or W. A D gene is named only where the DNA matches it firmly. Size is omitted from some rows. Given values are once, few, many or a class for expanded clones.

v_call,clone_size,d_call,j_call,cdr3_aa,cdr3_nt
TRBV6-5,.,TRBD1,TRBJ1-5,CASNRQGYSNQPQHF,TGTGCCAGCAACCGACAGGGATATAGCAATCAGCCCCAGCATTTT
TRBV6-2/TRBV6-3,.,.,TRBJ2-3,CASSPGTLEDWDTQYF,TGTGCCAGCAGTCCAGGGACACTTGAGGACTGGGATACGCAGTATTTT
TRBV18,.,.,TRBJ1-1,CASSGQTNTEAFF,TGTGCCAGCTCTGGACAGACGAACACTGAAGCTTTCTTT
TRBV27,.,.,TRBJ2-3,CASSSAGTVSTDTQYF,TGTGCCAGCAGTTCAGCCGGGACCGTTAGCACAGATACGCAGTATTTT
TRBV6-5,.,.,TRBJ1-2,CASSPVSESSYGYTF,TGTGCCAGCAGCCCCGTCTCGGAATCGAGCTATGGCTACACCTTC
TRBV5-1,.,.,TRBJ1-1,CASSLERGNTEAFF,TGCGCCAGCAGCTTGGAAAGGGGGAACACTGAAGCTTTCTTT
TRBV29-1,once,.,TRBJ2-5,CSAGRRAANQETQYF,TGCAGCGCCGGTAGAAGGGCAGCGAACCAAGAGACCCAGTACTTC
TRBV30,.,.,TRBJ1-5,CAWSATGDNQPQHF,TGTGCCTGGAGTGCGACGGGGGACAATCAGCCCCAGCATTTT
TRBV5-1,.,.,TRBJ2-5,CASSLGQETQYF,TGCGCCAGCAGCTTGGGGCAAGAGACCCAGTACTTC
TRBV14,few,.,TRBJ2-1,CASSLQEGSYNEQFF,TGTGCCAGCAGCCTCCAGGAGGGGTCCTACAATGAGCAGTTCTTC
TRBV5-1,.,.,TRBJ1-4,CASSLTNEKLFF,TGCGCCAGCAGCTTAACTAATGAAAAACTGTTTTTT
TRBV19,.,.,TRBJ2-5,CASSIVGSQETQYF,TGTGCCAGTAGTATAGTCGGCAGCCAAGAGACCCAGTACTTC
TRBV11-2,few,.,TRBJ2-2,CASSRDPSLANTGELFF,TGTGCCAGCAGCCGTGATCCCTCACTAGCGAACACCGGGGAGCTGTTTTTT
TRBV5-1,.,.,TRBJ2-3,CASSPEWASTDTQYF,TGCGCCAGCAGTCCAGAGTGGGCTAGCACAGATACGCAGTATTTT
TRBV27,.,TRBD2,TRBJ2-3,CASSFNLLAETDTQYF,TGTGCCAGCAGTTTTAATCTACTAGCGGAGACAGATACGCAGTATTTT
TRBV3-1/TRBV3-2,.,.,TRBJ1-2,CASSPGTVWSYTF,TGTGCCAGCAGCCCCGGGACGGTGTGGAGCTACACCTTC
TRBV4-3,.,.,TRBJ1-2,CASSQELRWAYGYTF,TGCGCCAGCAGCCAAGAGTTGAGGTGGGCTTATGGCTACACCTTC
TRBV4-2,.,.,TRBJ2-7,CASSQHPSDLEQYF,TGTGCCAGCAGCCAACACCCTAGCGACTTGGAGCAGTACTTC
TRBV7-2,.,TRBD2,TRBJ2-3,CASSLQRGHTDTQYF,TGTGCCAGCAGCTTACAGCGGGGGCACACAGATACGCAGTATTTT
TRBV30,.,.,TRBJ2-2,CAWSPSGRGRTGELFF,TGTGCCTGGAGCCCCAGCGGCAGGGGGAGGACCGGGGAGCTGTTTTTT
TRBV10-3,.,TRBD1,TRBJ1-1,CAISELDRALIKNTEAFF,TGTGCCATCAGTGAGTTAGACAGGGCCCTAATAAAGAACACTGAAGCTTTCTTT
TRBV25-1,few,TRBD1,TRBJ1-2,CASSEGGTGLAYGYTF,TGTGCCAGCAGTGAAGGGGGGACAGGCCTCGCCTATGGCTACACCTTC
TRBV19,.,TRBD1,TRBJ1-5,CASRDRGLSNYQPQHF,TGTGCCAGTCGGGACAGGGGATTATCTAATTATCAGCCCCAGCATTTT
TRBV19,.,.,TRBJ1-3,CASSIVGNTIYF,TGTGCCAGTAGTATCGTTGGAAACACCATATATTTT
TRBV5-4,.,.,TRBJ2-5,CASTGAGRETQYF,TGTGCCAGCACTGGGGCCGGACGGGAGACCCAGTACTTC
TRBV2,.,.,TRBJ1-6,CASSETAGYNSPLHF,TGTGCCAGCAGTGAAACGGCAGGGTATAATTCACCCCTCCACTTT
TRBV4-1,.,TRBD1,TRBJ2-7,CASSQSGTGAFYEQYF,TGCGCCAGCAGCCAAAGTGGGACAGGGGCCTTCTACGAGCAGTACTTC
TRBV23-1,.,.,TRBJ2-5,CASSITGSSATQETQYF,TGCGCCAGCAGTATCACAGGGAGTAGCGCGACCCAAGAGACCCAGTACTTC
TRBV30,.,TRBD1,TRBJ1-2,CAERGDRGDYGYTF,TGTGCCGAGAGGGGGGACAGGGGCGACTATGGCTACACCTTC
TRBV6-5,.,.,TRBJ2-1,CASSYGTGVKFF,TGTGCCAGCAGTTATGGCACGGGGGTTAAGTTCTTC
TRBV4-2,.,.,TRBJ2-3,CASSQEGRSGTDTQYF,TGTGCCAGCAGCCAAGAAGGGAGGTCCGGCACAGATACGCAGTATTTT
TRBV19,few,TRBD1,TRBJ1-3,CASSRGQGGNTIYF,TGTGCCAGTAGTAGAGGACAGGGCGGAAACACCATATATTTT
TRBV5-6,.,.,TRBJ2-5,CASSLGLEGETQYF,TGTGCCAGCAGCTTGGGACTAGAGGGAGAGACCCAGTACTTC
TRBV18,once,TRBD1,TRBJ2-7,CASSPTGQGSGEQYF,TGTGCCAGCTCACCTACAGGACAGGGATCGGGCGAGCAGTACTTC
TRBV28,.,.,TRBJ1-1,CASSLPQEWAGEAFF,TGTGCCAGCAGTTTACCCCAGGAGTGGGCTGGCGAAGCTTTCTTT
TRBV7-2,.,TRBD2,TRBJ2-7,CASSLQAGGAYEQYF,TGTGCCAGCAGCTTACAAGCGGGAGGTGCCTACGAGCAGTACTTC
TRBV18,.,TRBD1,TRBJ1-5,CASSRTGTGGEGSNQPQHF,TGTGCCAGCTCACGAACCGGGACAGGGGGAGAAGGAAGCAATCAGCCCCAGCATTTT
TRBV5-5,.,TRBD1,TRBJ1-1,CASSLVGARGLNTEAFF,TGTGCCAGCAGCTTGGTGGGGGCCAGGGGGCTGAACACTGAAGCTTTCTTT
TRBV4-1,.,TRBD2,TRBJ2-1,CASSQVRGPSGRANEQFF,TGCGCCAGCAGCCAAGTCCGGGGTCCTAGCGGGAGGGCCAATGAGCAGTTCTTC
TRBV7-7,.,.,TRBJ2-5,CASSLAGPGTQYF,TGTGCTAGCAGCTTAGCAGGGCCGGGGACCCAGTACTTC
TRBV27,.,.,TRBJ2-3,CASSPHIDTQYF,TGTGCCAGCAGTCCACACATAGATACGCAGTATTTT
TRBV7-9,.,TRBD1,TRBJ1-1,CASSHGQGGNTEAFF,TGTGCCAGCAGCCACGGACAGGGGGGGAACACTGAAGCTTTCTTT
TRBV7-3,.,.,TRBJ2-3,CASSLNLDTQYF,TGTGCCAGCAGCTTAAATCTAGATACGCAGTATTTT